This T cell receptor (beta chain) derives from a study of T cell responses to AZD1222 COVID-19 vaccine. The data were produced by immunoSEQ multiplex PCR, yet TCRdb's version contains in-frame clones alone and is incomplete. The repertoire has about 99,000 clones, approximately 90% of them found once; the top ten carry about 8.1%. The source is an adult who received the AZD1222 COVID-19 vaccine. The sample was peripheral blood, taken 28 days after the second AZD1222 dose.

CDR3 DNA: TGTGCCAGCAGGAGACAGGGGGGAAACTATGGCTACACCTTC. It translates to CASRRQGGNYGYTF. V usage is TRBV6-5 and J usage is TRBJ1-2, with 9 bases fitting TRBD1. The V gene's germline CDR1 is MNHEY and CDR2 SVGAGI. This CDR3 comprises 14 residues. Unmatched junction bases numbered 4, after V lost 6 bases and J lost 2 bases.